This TCR beta chain was profiled in a study of blood T cell repertoires in COVID-19. With V trimmed by 3 bases and J by 5 bases, 12 bases remained unmatched. This CDR3 has 16 residues. The germline gives CDR1 SGDLS, CDR2 YYNGEE. The repertoire was sequenced with immunoSEQ multiplex PCR; TCRdb's copy has only in-frame clones and lacks some. The sample holds about 350,000 clones, roughly 86% seen once. The specimen was PBMCs or T cells enriched from blood (not recorded which). This sequence joins TRBV9 and TRBJ2-7; TRBD1 matches 9 bases. The receptor was derived from a woman in her twenties or thirties who had been exposed to COVID-19. CDR3 sequence: CASSAAPGQGLNEQYF. The CDR3 DNA follows: TGTGCCAGCAGCGCAGCGCCGGGACAGGGTTTAAACGAGCAGTACTTC.